One sample yielded the 4 T cell receptor beta chains listed below, sequenced in a study of T cells in Graves' hyperthyroidism and ophthalmopathy. It was RNA transcripts that yielded the amplified TCR beta CDR3 regions. The TCR CDR3 was amplified in a first-round RT-PCR using the HTBI primer set. MiXCR was run by TCRdb on the multiplex PCR reads, yielding one entry per CDR3 protein. The sample yields 600,000 to 900,000 distinct CDR3 sequences, around 17% seen once. Sequencing was done on a sample of blood. The receptors shown here come from a man aged 18-30 years with Graves' hyperthyroidism.

The V call is TRBV28, the J call TRBJ2-7; unclear D gene. Trimming removed 5 bases at V and 5 bases at J, with 13 bases between. The CDR3 contains 13 residues. CDR1 and CDR2 from the germline V gene are MDHEN and SYDVKM. The CDR3 is CASSGSSVHEQYF. The CDR3 nucleotides are TGTGCCAGCAGTGGAAGCAGTGTCCACGAGCAGTACTTC.

Only a few counts were recorded for this clonotype. This is likely a read error, given that the CDR3 carries no conserved phenylalanine or tryptophan at its end. The gene calls are TRBV28 and TRBJ2-7, with D possibly TRBD2 on 6 matching bases. V dropped 7 bases and J dropped 2 bases, with 18 bases sitting between them. Germline assignment: CDR1 MDHEN and CDR2 SYDVKM. The CDR3 loop spans 15 amino acids. In DNA, the CDR3 is TGTGCCAGCACCAACGGGGAGGCTAGCGCCTACGAGCAGTACCTC. Translated: CASTNGEASAYEQYL.

In this sample, this clonotype turned up many times. V is TRBV5-1 and J is TRBJ2-4, with 10 bases identical to TRBD1. Per the germline V gene, CDR1 is SGHRS and CDR2 is YFSETQ. V shed 3 bases and J 6 bases; nucleotides not matched to a gene: 3. The CDR3 has 14 residues. The CDR3 DNA follows: TGCGCCAGCAGCTACGGACAGGGGGGAAACATTCAGTACTTC. Translation gives CASSYGQGGNIQYF.

This sequence joins TRBV5-1 and TRBJ1-1; 9 bases fit TRBD1. V was clipped by 1 base and J by 5 bases; unmatched bases: 3. In germline, CDR1 is SGHRS, CDR2 YFSETQ. The CDR3 covers 14 residues. The CDR3 sequence: CASSLRDRETEAFF. The CDR3 DNA sequence: TGCGCCAGCAGCTTGAGGGACAGGGAAACTGAAGCTTTCTTT.